A single sample is the source of the 18 T cell receptor beta chains below, sequenced in a study of beta chain features in type 1 diabetes. The study reverse transcribed the entire isolated RNA, so it sequenced expressed TCRB transcripts. The repertoire was sequenced with immunoSEQ multiplex PCR; TCRdb's copy has only in-frame clones and lacks some. The repertoire holds more than 300,000 clones, around 8% seen once, with 0.44% in the top ten. Sequenced material: central memory CD4+ T cells from blood. Receptors originate from a woman aged 18-29 years in good health.

Only a few counts were recorded for this clone. The chain combines TRBV2 with TRBJ2-7; no clear D gene. The CDR3 loop spans 13 amino acids. The germline V gene encodes CDR1 SNHLY and CDR2 FYNNEI. V gave up 4 bases and J gave up 0 bases, with 7 bases separating them. The CDR3 sequence: CASSGKSSYEQYF. As DNA, the CDR3 is TGTGCCAGCAGTGGTAAGAGCTCCTACGAGCAGTACTTC.

This clone was counted only a few times. V and J are TRBV10-3 and TRBJ2-1; D remains ambiguous. With 0 bases removed from V and 5 bases from J, the gap between germline ends came to 5 bases. Germline CDR1 and CDR2: ENHRY and SYGVKD. The CDR3 loop spans 13 amino acids. The CDR3 DNA is TGTGCCATCAGTGAGTCCGGAAACAATGAGCAGTTCTTC. Translation: CAISESGNNEQFF.

The chain employs TRBV29-1 and TRBJ1-2; 9 bases are shared with TRBD1. V lost 4 bases, J lost 4 bases, and 1 base stayed unmatched. The CDR3 contains 12 residues. Germline values: CDR1 SQVTM, CDR2 ANQGSEA. CDR3 sequence: CSVGQGGYGYTF. The CDR3 nucleotides read TGCAGCGTTGGACAGGGGGGCTATGGCTACACCTTC.

This clone was seen a few times. This chain connects TRBV19 to TRBJ2-5, with D perhaps being TRBD1 or TRBD2 (5 bases each). The CDR3 is 13 amino acids. Trimming took off 5 bases at V and 5 bases at J, with 12 bases between the two ends. Germline V gives CDR1 LNHDA, CDR2 SQIVND (reference sequence). CDR3 protein: CASSLQGRETQYF. The CDR3 nucleotides are TGTGCCAGTAGTTTGCAGGGACGCGAGACCCAGTACTTC.

This clone has more than one count but fewer than ten. This sequence joins TRBV29-1 and TRBJ1-2; D gene uncertain. Looked up from germline, CDR1 is SQVTM and CDR2 is ANQGSEA. V lost 3 bases, J lost 8 bases, and 19 bases lay in between. The length of the CDR3 is 14 residues. The CDR3, as DNA: TGCAGCGTTGAGGGCGGGGAGGCACTGTGGGGCTACACCTTC. This encodes CSVEGGEALWGYTF.

This clone was recorded a few times. J is TRBJ2-1 and V is TRBV7-3; 7 nucleotides agree with TRBD1. The CDR3 has 14 residues. Germline V gene lookup returns CDR1 SGHTA and CDR2 FQGTGA. The trim removed 3 bases at V and 7 bases at J, leaving 6 bases unmatched. DNA of the CDR3: TGTGCCAGCAGCTTTCGACAGGGTGAGAATGAGCAGTTCTTC. Protein: CASSFRQGENEQFF.

This clone was picked up a small number of times. This chain connects TRBV5-4 to TRBJ2-5; TRBD1 aligns across 10 bases. With V trimmed by 4 bases and J by 4 bases, 7 bases remained unmatched. The CDR3 runs 15 residues. Germline CDR1 reads SGHNT; CDR2 reads YYREEE (reference sequence). The CDR3 protein is CASSPGTGVGETQYF. The DNA of the CDR3 is TGTGCCAGCAGCCCGGGGACAGGGGTTGGAGAGACCCAGTACTTC.

The V gene is TRBV7-3, the J gene TRBJ2-1; D may correspond to TRBD1 or TRBD2 (5 bases each). Germline assignment: CDR1 SGHTA and CDR2 FQGTGA. The CDR3 extends over 13 amino acids. Deletions cut 2 bases from V and 6 bases from J, with 8 bases between. Here the CDR3 DNA reads TGTGCCAGCAGCTTATCAGGGAGCAATGAGCAGTTCTTC. It encodes CASSLSGSNEQFF.

The table lists this clone with a few counts. The V gene is TRBV5-4, the J gene TRBJ2-1; D not certain. Germline V gene sequence: CDR1 SGHNT, CDR2 YYREEE (reference sequence). V gave up 4 bases and J gave up 5 bases, with 10 bases separating them. The CDR3 runs to 13 residues. CDR3 DNA: TGTGCCAGCAGCCCCCAGCTGAACAATGAGCAGTTCTTC. It is translated as CASSPQLNNEQFF. The entire variable domain, with the rest obtained from reference TRBV5-4 and TRBJ2-1, is as follows: ETGVTQSPTHLIKTRGQQVTLRCSSQSGHNTVSWYQQALGQGPQFIFQYYREEENGRGNFPPRFSGLQFPNYSSELNVNALELDDSALYLCASSPQLNNEQFFGPGTRLTVL.

J is TRBJ2-7 and V is TRBV27, with unresolved D. Germline values: CDR1 MNHEY, CDR2 SMNVEV (reference sequence). This CDR3 has 10 amino acids. V was clipped by 3 bases and J by 6 bases, with 3 bases between them. Written as DNA, the CDR3 is TGTGCCAGCAGTTTTGGCGAGCAGTACTTC. It encodes CASSFGEQYF.

In its sample, this clone was seen a few times. The chain links TRBV2 to TRBJ2-2; D uncertain. The ends were cut back, 2 bases at V and 1 base at J, with 11 bases in the middle. There are 16 residues in the CDR3. Germline lookup yields CDR1 SNHLY and CDR2 FYNNEI. Here the CDR3 reads CASSESVVGNTGELFF. As DNA, the CDR3 is TGTGCCAGCAGTGAATCGGTGGTCGGGAACACCGGGGAGCTGTTTTTT.

The chain has TRBV14 and TRBJ2-7; 7 bases are shared with TRBD2. Germline lookup yields CDR1 SGHDN and CDR2 FVKESK. Trimming cost V 4 bases and J 1 base; bases outside gene matches: 16. The CDR3 runs to 18 residues. CDR3 bases: TGTGCCAGCAGCCCCCCTCGGGGCGACGGGAGGCGGTCCTACGAGCAGTACTTC. Its translation: CASSPPRGDGRRSYEQYF.

This clone turned up a few times. The chain combines TRBV25-1 with TRBJ2-1; perhaps TRBD2 as D (6 bases). Trimming shortened V by 4 bases and J by 2 bases, and 15 bases separated the two germline ends. This CDR3 has 16 residues. CDR1 is MGHDK and CDR2 is SYGVNS in the germline V gene. The CDR3 loop is CASSGDREPPYNEQFF. The CDR3 nucleotides read TGTGCCAGCAGTGGAGACCGGGAGCCCCCCTACAATGAGCAGTTCTTC.

The genes are TRBV27 and TRBJ2-2, with D possibly matching TRBD2 (6 bases). Germline CDR1 reads MNHEY; CDR2 reads SMNVEV (reference sequence). The CDR3 has 14 residues. The V end lost 5 bases, the J end lost 8 bases, and 15 bases lay between the germline ends. The DNA of the CDR3 is TGTGCCAGCAGTCCCAGGAGGGTAGTGGGGGAGCTGTTTTTT. Translating it yields CASSPRRVVGELFF.

This clone occurred many times. The chain uses TRBV7-2 and TRBJ2-1; TRBD1 might be the D (6 bases). The CDR3 contains 18 residues. Germline lookup yields CDR1 SGHTA and CDR2 FQGNSA. V lost 0 bases, J lost 6 bases, and 21 bases lay in between. CDR3 DNA sequence: TGTGCCAGCAGCTTAGCAGCTCCGTACGCGACAGGTAGCAATGAGCAGTTCTTC. It translates to CASSLAAPYATGSNEQFF. Drawing the rest from reference TRBV7-2 and TRBJ2-1, the complete variable domain is GAGVSQSPSNKVTEKGKDVELRCDPISGHTALYWYRQSLGQGLEFLIYFQGNSAPDKSGLPSDRFSAERTGGSVSTLTIQRTQQEDSAVYLCASSLAAPYATGSNEQFFGPGTRLTVL.

This clone has more than one count but fewer than ten. The chain recombines TRBV28 with TRBJ1-2; no reliable D call. The CDR3 extends over 15 amino acids. Germline CDR1 MDHEN, CDR2 SYDVKM. Trimming took off 3 bases at V and 2 bases at J, with 13 bases between the two ends. The CDR3 DNA is TGTGCCAGCAGTTTTTTGTGGGGAGAGAACTATGGCTACACCTTC. Translation: CASSFLWGENYGYTF.

This clone was detected only a few times. The chain combines TRBV19 with TRBJ2-7; D is perhaps TRBD1 (5 bases). Between the trimmed V and J ends, which lost 1 base and 6 bases, there was a span of 10 bases. The CDR3 spans 13 residues. Germline CDR1 LNHDA, CDR2 SQIVND (reference sequence). CDR3 DNA sequence: TGTGCCAGTAGTATAGCCGGACATCCCGAGCAGTACTTC. Protein sequence: CASSIAGHPEQYF.

The CDR3 region has the DNA TGCGCCAGCAGCCCCTCCGGACTATCGCCCACCGGGGAGCTGTTTTTT. It yields the protein CASSPSGLSPTGELFF. The chain couples TRBV4-1 to TRBJ2-2; D possibly corresponds to TRBD2 (6 bases). V gave up 4 bases and J gave up 4 bases, with 16 bases separating them. The CDR3 is 16 amino acids. CDR1 MGHRA and CDR2 YSYEKL come from the germline V gene.